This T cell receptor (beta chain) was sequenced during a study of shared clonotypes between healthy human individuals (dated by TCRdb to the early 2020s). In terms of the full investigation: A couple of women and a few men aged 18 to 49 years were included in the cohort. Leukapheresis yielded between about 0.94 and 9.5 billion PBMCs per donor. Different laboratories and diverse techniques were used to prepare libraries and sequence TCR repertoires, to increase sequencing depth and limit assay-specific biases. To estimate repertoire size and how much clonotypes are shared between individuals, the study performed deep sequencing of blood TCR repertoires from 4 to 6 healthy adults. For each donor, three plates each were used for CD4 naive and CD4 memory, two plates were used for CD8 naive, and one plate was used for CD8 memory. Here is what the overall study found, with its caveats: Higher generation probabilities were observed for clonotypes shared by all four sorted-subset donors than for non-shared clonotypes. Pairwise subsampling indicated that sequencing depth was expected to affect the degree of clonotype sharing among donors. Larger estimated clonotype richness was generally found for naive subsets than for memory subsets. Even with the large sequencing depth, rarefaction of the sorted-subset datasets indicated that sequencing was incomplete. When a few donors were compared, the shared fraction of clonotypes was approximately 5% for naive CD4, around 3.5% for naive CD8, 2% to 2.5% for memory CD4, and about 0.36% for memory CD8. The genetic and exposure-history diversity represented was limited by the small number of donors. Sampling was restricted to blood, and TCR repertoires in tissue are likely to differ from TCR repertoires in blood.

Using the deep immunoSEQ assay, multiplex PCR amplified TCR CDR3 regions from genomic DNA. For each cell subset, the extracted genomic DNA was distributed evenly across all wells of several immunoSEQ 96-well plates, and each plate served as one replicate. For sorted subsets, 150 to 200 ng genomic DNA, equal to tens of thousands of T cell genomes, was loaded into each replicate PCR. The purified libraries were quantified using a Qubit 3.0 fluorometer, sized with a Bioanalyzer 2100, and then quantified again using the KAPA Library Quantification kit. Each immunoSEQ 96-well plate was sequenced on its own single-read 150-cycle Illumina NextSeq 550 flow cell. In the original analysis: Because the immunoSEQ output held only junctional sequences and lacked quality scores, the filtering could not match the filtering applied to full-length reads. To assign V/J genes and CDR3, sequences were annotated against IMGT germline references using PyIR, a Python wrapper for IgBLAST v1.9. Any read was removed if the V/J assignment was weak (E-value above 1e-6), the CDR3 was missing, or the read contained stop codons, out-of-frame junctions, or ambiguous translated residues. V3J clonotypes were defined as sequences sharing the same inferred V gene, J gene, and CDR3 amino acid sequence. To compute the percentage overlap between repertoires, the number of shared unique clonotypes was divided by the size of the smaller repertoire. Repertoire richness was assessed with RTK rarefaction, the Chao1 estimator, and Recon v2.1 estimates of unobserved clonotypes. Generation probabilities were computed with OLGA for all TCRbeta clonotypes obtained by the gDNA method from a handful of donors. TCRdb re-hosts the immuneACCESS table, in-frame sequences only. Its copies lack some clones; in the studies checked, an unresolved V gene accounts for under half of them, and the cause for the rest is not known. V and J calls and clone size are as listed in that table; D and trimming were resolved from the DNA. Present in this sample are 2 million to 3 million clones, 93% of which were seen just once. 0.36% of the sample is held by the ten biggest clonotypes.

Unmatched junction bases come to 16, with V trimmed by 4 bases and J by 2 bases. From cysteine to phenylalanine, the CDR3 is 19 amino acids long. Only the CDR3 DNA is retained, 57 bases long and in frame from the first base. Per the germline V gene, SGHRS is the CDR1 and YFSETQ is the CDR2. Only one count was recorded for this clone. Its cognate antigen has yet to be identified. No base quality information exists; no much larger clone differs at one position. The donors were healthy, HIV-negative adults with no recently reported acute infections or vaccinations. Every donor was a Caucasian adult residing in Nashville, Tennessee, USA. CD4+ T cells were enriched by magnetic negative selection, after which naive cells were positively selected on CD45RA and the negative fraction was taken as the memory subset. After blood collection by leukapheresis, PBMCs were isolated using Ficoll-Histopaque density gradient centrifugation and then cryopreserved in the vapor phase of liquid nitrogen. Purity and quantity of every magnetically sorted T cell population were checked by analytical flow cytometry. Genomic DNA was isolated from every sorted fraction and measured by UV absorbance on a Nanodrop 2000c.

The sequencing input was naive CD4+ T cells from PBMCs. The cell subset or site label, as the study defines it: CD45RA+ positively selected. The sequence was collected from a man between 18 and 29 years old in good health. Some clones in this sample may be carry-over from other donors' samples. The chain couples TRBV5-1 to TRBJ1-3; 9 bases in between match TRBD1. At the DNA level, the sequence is TGCGCCAGCAGCCCCCGACCGGACAGGGGACTTTTAGCTGGAAACACCATATATTTT. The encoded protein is CASSPRPDRGLLAGNTIYF.